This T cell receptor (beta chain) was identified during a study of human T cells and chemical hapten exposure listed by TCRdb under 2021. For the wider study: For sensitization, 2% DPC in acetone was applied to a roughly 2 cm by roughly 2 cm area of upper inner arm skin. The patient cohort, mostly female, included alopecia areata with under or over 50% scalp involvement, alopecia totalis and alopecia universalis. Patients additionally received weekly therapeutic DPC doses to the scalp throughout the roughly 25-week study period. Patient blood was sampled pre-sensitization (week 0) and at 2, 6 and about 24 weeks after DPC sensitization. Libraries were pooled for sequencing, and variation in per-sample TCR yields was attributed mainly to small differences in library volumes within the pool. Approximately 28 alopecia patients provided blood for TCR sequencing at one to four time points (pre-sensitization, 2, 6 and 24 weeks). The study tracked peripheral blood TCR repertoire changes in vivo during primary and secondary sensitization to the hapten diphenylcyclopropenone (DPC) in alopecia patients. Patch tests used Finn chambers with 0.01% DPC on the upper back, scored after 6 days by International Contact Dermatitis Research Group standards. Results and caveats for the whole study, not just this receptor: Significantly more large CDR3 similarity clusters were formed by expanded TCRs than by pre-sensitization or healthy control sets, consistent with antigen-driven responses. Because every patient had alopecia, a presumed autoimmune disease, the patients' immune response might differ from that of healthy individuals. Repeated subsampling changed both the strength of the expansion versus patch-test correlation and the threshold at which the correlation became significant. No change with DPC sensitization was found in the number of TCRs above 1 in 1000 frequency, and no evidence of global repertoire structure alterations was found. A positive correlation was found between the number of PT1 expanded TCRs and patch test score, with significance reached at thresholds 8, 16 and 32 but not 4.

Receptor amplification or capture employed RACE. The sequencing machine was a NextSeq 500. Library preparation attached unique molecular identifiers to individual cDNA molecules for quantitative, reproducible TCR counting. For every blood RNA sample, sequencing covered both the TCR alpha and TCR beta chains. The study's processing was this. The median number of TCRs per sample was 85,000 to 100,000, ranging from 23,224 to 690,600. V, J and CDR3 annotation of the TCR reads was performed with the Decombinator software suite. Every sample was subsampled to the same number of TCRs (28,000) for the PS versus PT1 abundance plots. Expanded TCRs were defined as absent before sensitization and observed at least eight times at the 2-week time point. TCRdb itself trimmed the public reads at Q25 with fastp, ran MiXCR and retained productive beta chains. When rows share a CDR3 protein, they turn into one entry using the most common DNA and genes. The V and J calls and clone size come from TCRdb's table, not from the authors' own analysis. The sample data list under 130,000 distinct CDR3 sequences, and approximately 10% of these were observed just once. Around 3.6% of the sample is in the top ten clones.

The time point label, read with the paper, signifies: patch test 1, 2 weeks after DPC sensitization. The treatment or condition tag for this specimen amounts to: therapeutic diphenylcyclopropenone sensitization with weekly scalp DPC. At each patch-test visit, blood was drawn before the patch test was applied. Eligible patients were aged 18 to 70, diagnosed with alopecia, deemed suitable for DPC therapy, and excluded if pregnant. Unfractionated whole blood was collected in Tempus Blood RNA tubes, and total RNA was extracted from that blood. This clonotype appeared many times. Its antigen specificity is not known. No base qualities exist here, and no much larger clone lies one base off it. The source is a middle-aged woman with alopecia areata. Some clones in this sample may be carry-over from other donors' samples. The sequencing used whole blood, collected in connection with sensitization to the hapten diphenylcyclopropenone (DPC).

This receptor has the CDR3 CASSLDPSGVETQYF. The DNA reads as follows: TGTGCCAGCAGCTTAGATCCTAGCGGGGTAGAGACCCAGTACTTC. Here the chain combines TRBV7-2 and TRBJ2-5; TRBD2 fits 9 bases in the junction. The germline V and J ends show losses of 1 base and 4 bases respectively, and no gene match explains 4 bases of the junction. Its CDR3 holds 15 amino acids, cysteine through phenylalanine. Just CDR3 DNA is preserved here, 45 bases in frame from base 1. Via the germline V gene, CDR1 is SGHTA and CDR2 FQGNSA.